This is a list of T cell receptor beta chains from one sample in a study of T-cell reconstitution after alpha-beta-depleted transplantation in children. One entry per CDR3 protein results from TCRdb running MiXCR on the PCR reads. The data contain about 240,000 distinct CDR3 sequences, more than 10% of them singletons. The material was PBMCs from the stem cell graft donor, obtained from the stem cell graft. These receptors all stem from a human donor who donated a stem cell graft to a child with acute lymphoblastic leukemia. Each CDR3 is given with its conserved first and last residue. D genes are given only for firm matches. The listing skips clone size in some rows; elsewhere it reads once, few, many or a size class.

d_call	v_call	j_call	clone_size	cdr3_nt	cdr3_aa
TRBD2	TRBV29-1	TRBJ2-1	-	TGCAGCGTCGGGGGGGCGCTAGCCTACAATGAGCAGTTCTTC	CSVGGALAYNEQFF
TRBD1	TRBV24-1	TRBJ2-1	many	TGTGCCACCAGTGATCCGGACAGGCCGACTTCCTACAATGAGCAGTTCTTC	CATSDPDRPTSYNEQFF
-	TRBV7-2	TRBJ1-4	-	TGTGCCAGCAGCGATTGGGACGGCGATGAAAAACTGTTTTTT	CASSDWDGDEKLFF
-	TRBV7-9	TRBJ2-3	many	TGTGCCAGCAGCTTCGGAAGGGTAGCAGATACGCAGTATTTT	CASSFGRVADTQYF
-	TRBV4-1	TRBJ2-3	-	TGCGCCAGCAGCCAGACGAGGGATACGCAGTATTTT	CASSQTRDTQYF
TRBD1	TRBV9	TRBJ1-5	many	TGTGCCAGCAGCGTAGGGACAGGAGGGGGAGAGCCCCAGCATTTT	CASSVGTGGGEPQHF
-	TRBV15	TRBJ2-3	many	TGTGCCACCAGCAGAGATTATCGGCCTCCACCCCCCCGAGATACGCAGTATTTT	CATSRDYRPPPPRDTQYF
-	TRBV7-2	TRBJ2-1	many	TGTGCCAGCAGCACCTTTCGTGTCAATGAGCAGTTCTTC	CASSTFRVNEQFF
-	TRBV28	TRBJ1-1	many	TGTGCCAGCAGTTTACCTACCCGCGCAGGAAGGGGAACTGAAGCTTTCTTT	CASSLPTRAGRGTEAFF
TRBD2	TRBV5-1	TRBJ2-5	many	TGCGCCAGCAGCTTGACTAGCGGGGGGAAAGAGACCCAGTACTTC	CASSLTSGGKETQYF
-	TRBV18	TRBJ2-1	-	TGTGCCAGCTCACCAGTCGCTATCAATGAGCAGTTCTTC	CASSPVAINEQFF
-	TRBV6-5	TRBJ2-2	many	TGTGCCAGCAGTTACTTACAGGGCGCGAACACCGGGGAGCTGTTTTTT	CASSYLQGANTGELFF
-	TRBV6-2/TRBV6-3	TRBJ1-2	-	TGTGCCAGCAGTTTTGAAGGTCATGGCTACACCTTC	CASSFEGHGYTF
-	TRBV29-1	TRBJ2-5	many	TGCAGCGTTGTAAGGGGCGGTGAGACCCAGTACTTC	CSVVRGGETQYF
-	TRBV5-1	TRBJ2-7	many	TGCGCCAGCAGCTTGTCAGGAAGTGCCATCTACGAGCAGTACTTC	CASSLSGSAIYEQYF
TRBD1	TRBV18	TRBJ1-1	-	TGTGCCAGCTCACCACTTCTCCAGGACAGGGAAGCTTTCTTT	CASSPLLQDREAFF
-	TRBV20-1	TRBJ1-5	many	TGCAGTGCTAGTTCCAAAGGGGGCAATCAGCCCCAGCATTTT	CSASSKGGNQPQHF
TRBD1	TRBV9	TRBJ2-7	many	TGTGCCAGCAGCGTGGGACAGGGACCCTACGAGCAGTACTTC	CASSVGQGPYEQYF
TRBD1	TRBV6-1	TRBJ1-1	many	TGTGCCAGCAGAACACGTGGGACAGGGTCTACTGAAGCTTTCTTT	CASRTRGTGSTEAFF
TRBD1	TRBV14	TRBJ2-7	many	TGTGCCAGCAGCCGACGGGGACAGGGTTCGTCCGAGCAGTACTTC	CASSRRGQGSSEQYF
-	TRBV5-6	TRBJ2-1	many	TGTGCCAGCAGCTTGGGTAGCAGTTCCCAGCAGTTCTTC	CASSLGSSSQQFF
-	TRBV6-5	TRBJ2-7	-	TGTGCCAGCAGTTCACTATGGGGGCCTGGGCCAAGGGACGAGCAGTACTTC	CASSSLWGPGPRDEQYF
-	TRBV20-1	TRBJ1-5	-	TGCGGTGCTAGAGGCCCAGAGGGGATTCGTCAGCCCCAGCATTTT	CGARGPEGIRQPQHF
-	TRBV25-1	TRBJ2-5	few	TGTGCCAGCAGTGACTTCGGCAGTCGCGTACAAGAGACCCAGTACTTC	CASSDFGSRVQETQYF
-	TRBV4-2	TRBJ2-7	-	TGTGCCAGCAGCCAAGATTGGTCAGCAGCCTACGAGCAGTACTTC	CASSQDWSAAYEQYF
TRBD1	TRBV11-2	TRBJ2-6	-	TGTGCCAGCAAACCCGGGACAGGGGGTGGTGGGGCCAACGTCCTGACTTTC	CASKPGTGGGGANVLTF
-	TRBV20-1	TRBJ2-3	many	TGCAGTGCTAGTAACAGTATGGGGACGGCAGATACGCAGTATTTT	CSASNSMGTADTQYF
-	TRBV29-1	TRBJ1-4	many	TGCAGCGCCGGAGAGGACCGGTCTAATGAAAAACTGTTTTTT	CSAGEDRSNEKLFF
-	TRBV7-3	TRBJ2-2	many	TGTGCCAGCAGCTTAGTGGTCAGGGGGAACACCGGGGAGCTGTTTTTT	CASSLVVRGNTGELFF
-	TRBV4-2	TRBJ2-3	many	TGTGCCAGCAGCCAAGGATCTCTCAGGGCAGATACGCAGTATTTT	CASSQGSLRADTQYF
-	TRBV20-1	TRBJ2-1	many	TGCAGTGCTAGAAGTTGGTTGGAGACGGAGAGCTACAATGAGCAGTTCTTC	CSARSWLETESYNEQFF
-	TRBV7-2	TRBJ1-6	many	TGTGCCAGCAGCTTAAACTCGGGACACACGAAGGATTCACCCCTCCACTTT	CASSLNSGHTKDSPLHF
-	TRBV5-1	TRBJ2-3	many	TGCGCCAGCACCAACCTTCAGGGAGATACGCAGTATTTT	CASTNLQGDTQYF
-	TRBV28	TRBJ2-1	many	TGTGCCAGCAGTTTTGATGTCCATGAGCAGTTCTTC	CASSFDVHEQFF
TRBD2	TRBV2	TRBJ2-5	many	TGTGCCAGCACGACCGGGAGGCGACAAGAGACCCAGTACTTC	CASTTGRRQETQYF
-	TRBV28	TRBJ2-7	many	TGTGCCAGCAGTTTATCCCCAGACAGGATCCACGAGCAGTACTTC	CASSLSPDRIHEQYF
-	TRBV7-6	TRBJ1-4	-	TGTGCCAGCAGCTTAGAAGCAGATAATGGAAAACTGTTTTTT	CASSLEADNGKLFF
-	TRBV6-5	TRBJ2-7	many	TGTGCCAGCACGGACAGTTTCTACGAGCAGTACTTC	CASTDSFYEQYF
-	TRBV7-8	TRBJ1-4	-	TGTGCCAGCAGCTTAACCCGGCGGGCAACTAATGAAAAACTGTTTTTT	CASSLTRRATNEKLFF
-	TRBV24-1	TRBJ2-7	many	TGTGCCACCAGTGATTCGACGCCTCCCTACGAGCAGTACTTC	CATSDSTPPYEQYF
-	TRBV7-9	TRBJ2-3	many	TGTGCCAGCAGCTTAGACGACAGAATCACAGATACGCAGTATTTT	CASSLDDRITDTQYF
-	TRBV6-6	TRBJ1-2	-	TGTGCCAGCAGCCCCACCTACACCTTC	CASSPTYTF
-	TRBV15	TRBJ2-1	-	TGTGCCACCAGCAGTCCACCTAAATATGAGCAGTTCTTC	CATSSPPKYEQFF
-	TRBV7-9	TRBJ1-1	few	TGTGCCAGCAGCCATAGAACAGGGAACACTGAAGCTTTCTTT	CASSHRTGNTEAFF
-	TRBV12-3/TRBV12-4	TRBJ1-5	few	TGTGCCAGCAGTTTAGGGCCTAATAGCAATCAGCCCCAGCATTTT	CASSLGPNSNQPQHF
TRBD1	TRBV12-3/TRBV12-4	TRBJ2-5	many	TGTGCCAGCAGCAAGGGGACAGGGTGGGAGACCCAGTACTTC	CASSKGTGWETQYF
-	TRBV5-1	TRBJ1-1	few	TGCGCCAGCAGCCCCCCTGTTGGGGGCCAGAACACTGAAGCTTTCTTT	CASSPPVGGQNTEAFF
TRBD1	TRBV29-1	TRBJ2-7	many	TGCAGCGTTGACGGGGACAGAACTACGAGGGGGCAGTACTTC	CSVDGDRTTRGQYF
TRBD2	TRBV18	TRBJ2-1	-	TGTGCCAGCTCACTTCCAGCCTGGAGCGGGGCCCACAATGAGCAGTTCTTC	CASSLPAWSGAHNEQFF